Listed below are T cell receptor beta chains from one sample, sequenced in a study of T cells in Graves' hyperthyroidism and ophthalmopathy. TCRdb re-called the multiplex PCR reads with MiXCR, one entry per CDR3 protein. This table has roughly 380,000 distinct CDR3 sequences, approximately 12% appearing once. The sequenced sample was blood. These receptors were obtained from a man aged 25 to 45 with Graves' hyperthyroidism that later progressed to Graves' ophthalmopathy. Both conserved end residues are trimmed from each CDR3.

TRBV10-3 AISESAGGRQTQY
TRBV2 ASSVSRAQETQY
TRBV28 ASSPMWRSNQPQH
TRBV3-1 ASTLGGPYNEQF
TRBV11-2 ASSLSGTRVIQY
TRBV7-9 ASSLAMMRQGWSYEQY
TRBV29-1 SVDRQGGGGYT
TRBV7-9 ASSLTEKLF
TRBV6-1 ASSEWVFYEQY
TRBV5-1 ASRPTAGEQF
TRBV2 ASRVAGAATDTQY
TRBV12-3/TRBV12-4 ASIAGGPSGEQY
TRBV10-1 ASSSGGAAEKLF
TRBV6-1 ASSTRTARKEYNEQF
TRBV11-2 ASSSSADRGNVYEQY
TRBV7-9 ASSLVVRVNYGYT
TRBV2 ASSVRGEAEKLF
TRBV2 ASRPGQGNEKLF
TRBV20-1 SAPAPSDTQY
TRBV2 ASRLESSYNSPLH
TRBV7-9 ASSLVEGYNEQF
TRBV11-3 ASSPRDFYNEQF
TRBV28 ASSLGGLRTGEAF
TRBV28 ASLIAGTGVDTQY
TRBV2 ASSRDRGVAF
TRBV11-2 ASSFSRTGNTGELF
TRBV3-1 ASSPSGQGNTGELF
TRBV2 ASSVSSTGRGSGNTIY
TRBV5-1 ASSLVYGFSGYT